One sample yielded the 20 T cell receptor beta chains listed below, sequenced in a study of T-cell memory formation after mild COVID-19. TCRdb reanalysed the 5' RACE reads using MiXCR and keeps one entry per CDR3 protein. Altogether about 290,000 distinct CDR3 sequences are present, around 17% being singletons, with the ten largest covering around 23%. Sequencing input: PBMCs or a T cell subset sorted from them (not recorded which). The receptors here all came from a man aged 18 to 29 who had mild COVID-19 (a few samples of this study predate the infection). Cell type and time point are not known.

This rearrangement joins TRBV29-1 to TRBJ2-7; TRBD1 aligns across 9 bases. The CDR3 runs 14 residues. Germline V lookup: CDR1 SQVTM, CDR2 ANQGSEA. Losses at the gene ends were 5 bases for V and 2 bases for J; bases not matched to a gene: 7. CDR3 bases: TGCAGCGTTCCGACCGGGACAGGGACCTACGAGCAGTACTTC. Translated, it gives CSVPTGTGTYEQYF.

CDR3 DNA: TGTGCCAGCAGTCTTGGGACTGCCGTCGGCGGGGGTTCACCCCTCCACTTT. It specifies CASSLGTAVGGGSPLHF. The chain uses TRBV12-3 or TRBV12-4 and TRBJ1-6, with D perhaps TRBD1 (5 bases). The V and J ends lost 5 bases and 9 bases respectively, with 23 bases between them. CDR3 length: 17 residues.

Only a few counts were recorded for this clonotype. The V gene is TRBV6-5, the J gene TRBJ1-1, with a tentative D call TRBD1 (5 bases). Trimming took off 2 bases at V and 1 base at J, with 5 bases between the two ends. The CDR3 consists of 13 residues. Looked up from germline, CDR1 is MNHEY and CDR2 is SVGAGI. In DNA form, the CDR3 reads TGTGCCAGCAGTTACCAGGGGAACACTGAAGCTTTCTTT. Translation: CASSYQGNTEAFF.

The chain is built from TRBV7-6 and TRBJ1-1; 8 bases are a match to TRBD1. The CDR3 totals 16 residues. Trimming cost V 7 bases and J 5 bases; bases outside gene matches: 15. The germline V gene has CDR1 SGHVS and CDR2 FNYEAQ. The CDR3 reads CASIGGAGGAGTEAFF. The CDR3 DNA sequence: TGTGCCAGCATCGGGGGGGCAGGGGGCGCGGGGACTGAAGCTTTCTTT.

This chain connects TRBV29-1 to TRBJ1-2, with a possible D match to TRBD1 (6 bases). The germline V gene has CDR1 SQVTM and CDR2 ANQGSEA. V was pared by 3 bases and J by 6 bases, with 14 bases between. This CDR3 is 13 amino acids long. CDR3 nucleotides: TGCAGCGTTGAGAGGAAACAGGGCGATGGCTACACCTTC. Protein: CSVERKQGDGYTF.

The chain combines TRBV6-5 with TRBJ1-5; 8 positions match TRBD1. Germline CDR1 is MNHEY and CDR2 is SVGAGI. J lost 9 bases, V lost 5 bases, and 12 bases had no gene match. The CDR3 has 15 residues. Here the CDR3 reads CASSLNGQGLSPQHF. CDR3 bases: TGTGCCAGCAGTCTGAACGGACAGGGTCTCTCGCCCCAGCATTTT.

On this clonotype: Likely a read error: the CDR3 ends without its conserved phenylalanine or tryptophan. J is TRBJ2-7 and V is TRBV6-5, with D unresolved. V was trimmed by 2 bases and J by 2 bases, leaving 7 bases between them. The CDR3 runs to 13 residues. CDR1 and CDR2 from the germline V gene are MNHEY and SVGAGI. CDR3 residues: CASSYSRAYEQYI. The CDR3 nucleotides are TGTGCCAGCAGTTACAGTAGAGCCTACGAGCAGTACATC.

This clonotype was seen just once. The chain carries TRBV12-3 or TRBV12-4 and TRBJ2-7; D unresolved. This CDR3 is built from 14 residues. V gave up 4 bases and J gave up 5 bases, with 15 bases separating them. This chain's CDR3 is CASSSRQDAHEQYF. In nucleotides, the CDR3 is TGTGCCAGCAGTTCTCGGCAGGATGCCCACGAGCAGTACTTC.

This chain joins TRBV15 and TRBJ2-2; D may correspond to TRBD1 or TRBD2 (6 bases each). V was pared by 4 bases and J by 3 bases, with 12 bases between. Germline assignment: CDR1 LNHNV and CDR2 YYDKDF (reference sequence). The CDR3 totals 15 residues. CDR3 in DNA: TGTGCCACCAGCACGTCCGGGGGCTACACCGGGGAGCTGTTTTTT. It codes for CATSTSGGYTGELFF.

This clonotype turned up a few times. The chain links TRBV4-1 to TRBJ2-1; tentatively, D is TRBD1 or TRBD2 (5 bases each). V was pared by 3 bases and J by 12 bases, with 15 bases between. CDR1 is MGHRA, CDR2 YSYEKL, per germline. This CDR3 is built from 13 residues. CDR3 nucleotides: TGCGCCAGCAGCCAGCCTCAAGGGGAGCGGCAGTTCTTC. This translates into CASSQPQGERQFF.

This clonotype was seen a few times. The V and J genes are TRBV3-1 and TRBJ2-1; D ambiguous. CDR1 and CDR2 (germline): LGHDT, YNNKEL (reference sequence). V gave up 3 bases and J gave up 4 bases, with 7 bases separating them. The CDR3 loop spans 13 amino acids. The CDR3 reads CASSQNRYNEQFF. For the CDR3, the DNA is TGTGCCAGCAGCCAGAACAGATACAATGAGCAGTTCTTC.

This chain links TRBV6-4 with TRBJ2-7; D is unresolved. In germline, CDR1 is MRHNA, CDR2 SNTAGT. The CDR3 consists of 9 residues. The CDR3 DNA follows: TGTGCCAGCAGTGGTTGGCAGCACGTC. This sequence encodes CASSGWQHV.

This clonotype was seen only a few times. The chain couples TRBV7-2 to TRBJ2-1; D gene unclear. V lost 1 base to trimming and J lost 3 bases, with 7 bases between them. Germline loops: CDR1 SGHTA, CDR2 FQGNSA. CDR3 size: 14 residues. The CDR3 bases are TGTGCCAGCAGCTTAGAGTTGTTCTACAATGAGCAGTTCTTC. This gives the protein CASSLELFYNEQFF.

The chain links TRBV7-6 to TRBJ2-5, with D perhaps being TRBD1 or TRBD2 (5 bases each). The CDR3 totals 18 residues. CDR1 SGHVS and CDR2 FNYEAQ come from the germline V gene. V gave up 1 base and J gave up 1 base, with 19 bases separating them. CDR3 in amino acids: CASSLGNAGTVGQETQYF. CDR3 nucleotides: TGTGCCAGCAGCTTAGGGAACGCAGGGACGGTAGGCCAAGAGACCCAGTACTTC.

This chain's CDR3 is CASSLRTGDTEAFF. The CDR3 DNA sequence: TGTGCCAGCAGCTTAAGGACAGGAGACACTGAAGCTTTCTTT. The chain joins TRBV7-2 to TRBJ1-1; 7 positions agree with TRBD1. Germline assignment: CDR1 SGHTA and CDR2 FQGNSA. The ends lost 2 bases at V and 3 bases at J; junction bases unmatched: 3. CDR3 length: 14 residues.

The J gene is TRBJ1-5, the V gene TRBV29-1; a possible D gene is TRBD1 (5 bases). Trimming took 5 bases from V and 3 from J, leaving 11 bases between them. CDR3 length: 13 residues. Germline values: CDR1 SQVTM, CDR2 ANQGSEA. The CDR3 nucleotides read TGCAGCGTTAGGTCAGGGTCCAATCAGCCCCAGCATTTT. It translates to CSVRSGSNQPQHF.

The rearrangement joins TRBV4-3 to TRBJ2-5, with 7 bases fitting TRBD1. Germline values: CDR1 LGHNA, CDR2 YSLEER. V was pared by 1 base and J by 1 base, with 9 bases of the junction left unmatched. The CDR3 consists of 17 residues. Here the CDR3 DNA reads TGCGCCAGCAGCCAAGGGGCAGTAGGGACAGCCCAAGAGACCCAGTACTTC. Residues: CASSQGAVGTAQETQYF.

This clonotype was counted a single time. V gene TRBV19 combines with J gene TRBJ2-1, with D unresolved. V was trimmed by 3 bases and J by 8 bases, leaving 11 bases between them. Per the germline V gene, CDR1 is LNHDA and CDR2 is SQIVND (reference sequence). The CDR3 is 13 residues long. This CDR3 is CASSIPQNHEQFF. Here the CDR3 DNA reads TGTGCCAGTAGTATTCCCCAGAACCATGAGCAGTTCTTC.

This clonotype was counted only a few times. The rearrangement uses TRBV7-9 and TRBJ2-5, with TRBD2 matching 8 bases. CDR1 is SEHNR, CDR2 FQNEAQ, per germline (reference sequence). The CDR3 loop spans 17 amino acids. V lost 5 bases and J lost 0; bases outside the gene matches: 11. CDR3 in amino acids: CASSGSSLAEHQETQYF. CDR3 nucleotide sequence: TGTGCCAGCAGCGGAAGCTCACTAGCGGAGCACCAAGAGACCCAGTACTTC.

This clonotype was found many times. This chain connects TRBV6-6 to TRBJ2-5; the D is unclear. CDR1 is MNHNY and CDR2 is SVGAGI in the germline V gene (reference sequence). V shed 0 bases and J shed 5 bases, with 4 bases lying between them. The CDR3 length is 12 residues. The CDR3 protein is CASSYSGETQYF. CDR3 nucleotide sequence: TGTGCCAGCAGTTACTCGGGGGAGACCCAGTACTTC.